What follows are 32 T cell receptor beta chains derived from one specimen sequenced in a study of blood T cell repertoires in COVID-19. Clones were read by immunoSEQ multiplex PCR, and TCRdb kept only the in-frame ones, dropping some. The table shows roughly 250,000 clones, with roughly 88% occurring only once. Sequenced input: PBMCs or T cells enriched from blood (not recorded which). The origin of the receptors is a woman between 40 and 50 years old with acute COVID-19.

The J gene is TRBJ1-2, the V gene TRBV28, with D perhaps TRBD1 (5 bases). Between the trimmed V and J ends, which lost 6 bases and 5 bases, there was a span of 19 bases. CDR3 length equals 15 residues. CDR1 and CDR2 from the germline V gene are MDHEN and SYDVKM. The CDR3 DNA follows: TGTGCCAGCAGCATACAGGCCGGCGGATGGTATGGCTACACCTTC. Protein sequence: CASSIQAGGWYGYTF.

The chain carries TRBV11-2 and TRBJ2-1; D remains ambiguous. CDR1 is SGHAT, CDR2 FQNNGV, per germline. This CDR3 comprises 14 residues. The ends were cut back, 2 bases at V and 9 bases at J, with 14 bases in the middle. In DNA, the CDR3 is TGTGCCAGCAGCTTACCCTCTCCATCGGGTGAGCAGTTCTTC. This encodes CASSLPSPSGEQFF.

DNA for the CDR3: TGTGCCAGCAGCTTATCCGGCAGGGGGAGCACAGATACGCAGTATTTT. Amino acid sequence: CASSLSGRGSTDTQYF. V usage is TRBV7-9 and J usage is TRBJ2-3; 7 positions agree with TRBD1. The junction had 5 bases not matched to a gene; V was cut back by 2 bases and J by 0 bases. The CDR3 loop spans 16 amino acids. Germline CDR1 and CDR2: SEHNR and FQNEAQ (reference sequence).

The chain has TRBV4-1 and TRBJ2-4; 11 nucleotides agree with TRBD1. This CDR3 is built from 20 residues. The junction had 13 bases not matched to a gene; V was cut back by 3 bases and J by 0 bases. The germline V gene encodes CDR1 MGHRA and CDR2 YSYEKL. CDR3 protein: CASSQAPGQGVLQAKNIQYF. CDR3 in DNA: TGCGCCAGCAGCCAGGCCCCGGGACAGGGGGTATTACAAGCCAAAAACATTCAGTACTTC.

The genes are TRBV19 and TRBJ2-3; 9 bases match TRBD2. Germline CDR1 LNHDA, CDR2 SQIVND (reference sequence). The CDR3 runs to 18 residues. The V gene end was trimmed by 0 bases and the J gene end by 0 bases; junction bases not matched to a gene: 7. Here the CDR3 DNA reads TGTGCCAGTAGTATAGATGTGGCTAGCGGGGCTAGCACAGATACGCAGTATTTT. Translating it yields CASSIDVASGASTDTQYF.

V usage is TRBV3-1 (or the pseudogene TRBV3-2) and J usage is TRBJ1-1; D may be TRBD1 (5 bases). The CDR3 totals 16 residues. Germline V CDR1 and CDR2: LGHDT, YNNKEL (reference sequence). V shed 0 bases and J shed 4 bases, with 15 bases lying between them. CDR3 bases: TGTGCCAGCAGCCAAGAGCAGGGCAACCCATCCACTGAAGCTTTCTTT. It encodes CASSQEQGNPSTEAFF.

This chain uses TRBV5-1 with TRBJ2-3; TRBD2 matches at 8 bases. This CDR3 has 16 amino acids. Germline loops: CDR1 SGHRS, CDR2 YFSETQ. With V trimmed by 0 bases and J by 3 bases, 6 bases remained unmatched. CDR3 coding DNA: TGCGCCAGCAGCTTGGCCGTGACTAGCGAAACAGATACGCAGTATTTT. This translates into CASSLAVTSETDTQYF.

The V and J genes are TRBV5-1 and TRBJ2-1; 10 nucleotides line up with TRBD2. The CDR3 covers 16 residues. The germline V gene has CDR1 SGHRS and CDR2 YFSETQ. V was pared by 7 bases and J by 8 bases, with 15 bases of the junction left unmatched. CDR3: CASLSGGLAGVDEQFF. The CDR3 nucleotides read TGCGCCAGCCTCTCCGGAGGTCTAGCGGGAGTGGATGAGCAGTTCTTC.

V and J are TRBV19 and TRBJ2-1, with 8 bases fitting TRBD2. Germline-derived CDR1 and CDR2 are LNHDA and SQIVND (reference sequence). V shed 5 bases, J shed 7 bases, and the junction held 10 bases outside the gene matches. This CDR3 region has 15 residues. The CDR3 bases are TGTGCCAGTAGTTCGGGACTAGGAAGAACTAATGAGCAGTTCTTC. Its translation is CASSSGLGRTNEQFF.

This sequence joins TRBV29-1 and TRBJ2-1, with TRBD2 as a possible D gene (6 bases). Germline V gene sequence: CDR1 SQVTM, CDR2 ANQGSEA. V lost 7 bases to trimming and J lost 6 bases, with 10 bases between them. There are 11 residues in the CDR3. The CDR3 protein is CSGMTSNEQFF. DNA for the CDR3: TGCAGCGGCATGACTAGCAATGAGCAGTTCTTC.

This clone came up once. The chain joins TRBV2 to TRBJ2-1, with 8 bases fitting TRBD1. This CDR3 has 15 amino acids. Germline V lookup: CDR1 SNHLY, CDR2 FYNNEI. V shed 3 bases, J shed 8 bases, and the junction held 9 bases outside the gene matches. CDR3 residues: CASSDQSGGEDEQFF. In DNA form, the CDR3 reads TGTGCCAGCAGTGATCAGTCAGGGGGCGAGGATGAGCAGTTCTTC. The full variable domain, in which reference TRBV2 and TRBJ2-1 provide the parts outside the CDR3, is EPEVTQTPSHQVTQMGQEVILRCVPISNHLYFYWYRQILGQKVEFLVSFYNNEISEKSEIFDDQFSVERPDGSNFTLKIRSTKLEDSAMYFCASSDQSGGEDEQFFGPGTRLTVL.

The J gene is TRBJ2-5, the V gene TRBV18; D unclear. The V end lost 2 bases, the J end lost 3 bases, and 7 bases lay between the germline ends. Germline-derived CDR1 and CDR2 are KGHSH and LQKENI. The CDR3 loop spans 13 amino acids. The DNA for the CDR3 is TGTGCCAGCTCACCAGCTCTAGAAGAGACCCAGTACTTC. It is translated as CASSPALEETQYF.

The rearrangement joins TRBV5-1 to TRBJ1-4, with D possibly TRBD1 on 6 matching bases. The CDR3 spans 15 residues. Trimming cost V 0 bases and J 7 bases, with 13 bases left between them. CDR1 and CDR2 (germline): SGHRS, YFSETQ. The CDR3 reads CASSLVQGMGEKLFF. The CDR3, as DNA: TGCGCCAGCAGCTTGGTGCAGGGGATGGGTGAAAAACTGTTTTTT.

CDR3 nucleotides: TGCGCCAGCAGCTTGGTTCGGGGAACATCTAACTCTAATGAAAAACTGTTTTTT. This codes for CASSLVRGTSNSNEKLFF. The chain links TRBV5-1 to TRBJ1-4; D is uncertain. V lost 0 bases to trimming and J lost 3 bases, with 18 bases between them. The germline CDR1 and CDR2 sequences are SGHRS and YFSETQ. The CDR3 runs 18 residues. The variable domain in full, with the rest retrieved from reference TRBV5-1 and TRBJ1-4, is KAGVTQTPRYLIKTRGQQVTLSCSPISGHRSVSWYQQTPGQGLQFLFEYFSETQRNKGNFPGRFSGRQFSNSRSEMNVSTLELGDSALYLCASSLVRGTSNSNEKLFFGSGTQLSVL.

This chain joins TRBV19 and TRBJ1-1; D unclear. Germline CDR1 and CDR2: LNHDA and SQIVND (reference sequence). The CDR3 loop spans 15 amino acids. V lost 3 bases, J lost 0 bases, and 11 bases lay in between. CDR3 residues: CASSIGGEMNTEAFF. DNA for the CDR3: TGTGCCAGTAGTATTGGTGGGGAGATGAACACTGAAGCTTTCTTT. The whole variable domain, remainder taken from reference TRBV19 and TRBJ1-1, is DGGITQSPKYLFRKEGQNVTLSCEQNLNHDAMYWYRQDPGQGLRLIYYSQIVNDFQKGDIAEGYSVSREKKESFPLTVTSAQKNPTAFYLCASSIGGEMNTEAFFGQGTRLTVV.

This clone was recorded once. The CDR3 protein is CASSLYGEDQPQHF. The CDR3 DNA follows: TGCGCCAGCAGCTTATACGGGGAGGATCAGCCCCAGCATTTT. V is TRBV5-1 and J is TRBJ1-5; D is unclear. This CDR3 has 14 residues. Germline V gene lookup returns CDR1 SGHRS and CDR2 YFSETQ. V dropped 2 bases and J dropped 5 bases, with 11 bases sitting between them.

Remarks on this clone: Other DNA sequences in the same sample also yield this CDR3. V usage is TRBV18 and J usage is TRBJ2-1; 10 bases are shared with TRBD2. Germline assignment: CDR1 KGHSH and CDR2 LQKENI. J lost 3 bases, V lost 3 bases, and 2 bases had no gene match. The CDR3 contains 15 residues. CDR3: CASSPRTSGYNEQFF. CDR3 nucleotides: TGTGCCAGCTCACCGAGGACTAGCGGCTACAATGAGCAGTTCTTC.

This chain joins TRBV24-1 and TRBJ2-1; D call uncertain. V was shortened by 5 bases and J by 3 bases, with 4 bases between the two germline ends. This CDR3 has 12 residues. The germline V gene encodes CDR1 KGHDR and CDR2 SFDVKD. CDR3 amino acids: CATSGSYNEQFF. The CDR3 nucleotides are TGTGCCACCAGTGGCAGCTACAATGAGCAGTTCTTC.

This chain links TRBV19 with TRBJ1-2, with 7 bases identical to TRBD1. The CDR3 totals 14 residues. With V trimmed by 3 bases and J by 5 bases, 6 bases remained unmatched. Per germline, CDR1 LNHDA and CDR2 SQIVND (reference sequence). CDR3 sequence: CASSIVRGKYGYTF. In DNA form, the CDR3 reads TGTGCCAGTAGTATCGTCAGGGGGAAATATGGCTACACCTTC.

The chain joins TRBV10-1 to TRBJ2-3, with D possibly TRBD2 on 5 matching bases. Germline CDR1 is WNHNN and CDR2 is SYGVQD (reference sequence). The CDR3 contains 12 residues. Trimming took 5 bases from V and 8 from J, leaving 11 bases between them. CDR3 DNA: TGCGCCAGCAGTCGTAGCGAAGGTACGCAGTATTTT. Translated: CASSRSEGTQYF.

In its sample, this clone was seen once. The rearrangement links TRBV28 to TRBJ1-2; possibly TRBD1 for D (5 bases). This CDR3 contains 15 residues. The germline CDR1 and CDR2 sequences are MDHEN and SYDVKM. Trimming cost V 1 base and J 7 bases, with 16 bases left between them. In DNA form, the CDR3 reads TGTGCCAGCAGTTTATTCTCGGGGGGATTTGGTGGCTACACCTTC. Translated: CASSLFSGGFGGYTF.

CDR3 in amino acids: CSASRGQNTDTQYF. The CDR3 nucleotides read TGCAGTGCTAGTAGGGGGCAAAACACAGATACGCAGTATTTT. The V gene is TRBV20-1, the J gene TRBJ2-3, with 7 positions matching TRBD1. The CDR3 is 14 amino acids. Germline V gives CDR1 DFQATT, CDR2 SNEGSKA (reference sequence). V trimming: 3 bases; J trimming: 2 bases; junction bases outside the gene matches: 5.

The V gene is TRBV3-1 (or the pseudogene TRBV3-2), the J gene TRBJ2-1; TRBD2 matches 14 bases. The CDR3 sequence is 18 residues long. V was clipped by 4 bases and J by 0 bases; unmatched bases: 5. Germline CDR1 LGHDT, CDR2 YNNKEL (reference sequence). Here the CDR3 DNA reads TGTGCCAGCAGCCGACTAGCGGGAGGGGCCAGCTCCTACAATGAGCAGTTCTTC. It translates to CASSRLAGGASSYNEQFF.

CDR3 sequence reads: CASSGGTAPSTDTQYF. CDR3 sequence (DNA): TGCGCCAGCAGCGGAGGGACGGCCCCTAGCACAGATACGCAGTATTTT. The genes are TRBV5-1 and TRBJ2-3; weak D call: TRBD2 (6 bases). The CDR3 runs to 16 residues. V was shortened by 4 bases and J by 0 bases, with 15 bases between the two germline ends. Germline CDR1 SGHRS, CDR2 YFSETQ.

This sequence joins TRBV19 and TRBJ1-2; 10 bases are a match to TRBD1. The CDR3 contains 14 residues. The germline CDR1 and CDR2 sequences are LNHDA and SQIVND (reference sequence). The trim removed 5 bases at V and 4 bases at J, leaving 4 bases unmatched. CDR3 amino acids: CASSLDRGVYGYTF. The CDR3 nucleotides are TGTGCCAGTAGTCTGGACAGGGGGGTCTATGGCTACACCTTC.

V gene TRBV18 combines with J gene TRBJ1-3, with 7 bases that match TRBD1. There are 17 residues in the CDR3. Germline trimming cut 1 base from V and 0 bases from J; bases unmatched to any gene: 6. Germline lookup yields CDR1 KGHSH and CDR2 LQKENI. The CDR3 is CASSPQGTALSGNTIYF. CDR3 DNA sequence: TGTGCCAGCTCACCACAAGGGACAGCTCTCTCTGGAAACACCATATATTTT. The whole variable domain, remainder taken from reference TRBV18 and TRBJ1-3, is NAGVMQNPRHLVRRRGQEARLRCSPMKGHSHVYWYRQLPEEGLKFMVYLQKENIIDESGMPKERFSAEFPKEGPSILRIQQVVRGDSAAYFCASSPQGTALSGNTIYFGEGSWLTVV.

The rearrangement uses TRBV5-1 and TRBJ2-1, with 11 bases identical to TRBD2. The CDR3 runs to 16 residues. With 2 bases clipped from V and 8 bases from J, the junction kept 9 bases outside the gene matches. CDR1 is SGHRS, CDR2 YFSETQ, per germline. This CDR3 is CASSFNVLAGGHEQFF. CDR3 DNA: TGCGCCAGCAGCTTTAATGTTCTAGCGGGAGGACATGAGCAGTTCTTC.

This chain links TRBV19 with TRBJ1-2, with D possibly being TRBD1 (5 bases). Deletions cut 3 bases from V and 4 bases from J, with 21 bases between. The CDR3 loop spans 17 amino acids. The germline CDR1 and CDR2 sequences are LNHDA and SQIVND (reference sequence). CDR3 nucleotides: TGTGCCAGTAGTATTTCGGCGGGGACGTGGGACTCCTATGGCTACACCTTC. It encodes CASSISAGTWDSYGYTF.

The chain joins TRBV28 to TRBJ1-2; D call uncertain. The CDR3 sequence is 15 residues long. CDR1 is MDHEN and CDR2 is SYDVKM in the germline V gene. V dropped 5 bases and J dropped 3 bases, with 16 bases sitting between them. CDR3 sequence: CASSGRVEGHYGYTF. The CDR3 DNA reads TGTGCCAGCAGTGGCCGGGTTGAGGGCCACTATGGCTACACCTTC.

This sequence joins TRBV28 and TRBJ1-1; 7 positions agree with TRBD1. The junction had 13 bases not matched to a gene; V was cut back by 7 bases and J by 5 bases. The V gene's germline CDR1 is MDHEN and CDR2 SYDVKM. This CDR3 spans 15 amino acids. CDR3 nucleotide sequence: TGTGCCAGCACCACCTTACAGGGGTGGGCAACTGAAGCTTTCTTT. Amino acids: CASTTLQGWATEAFF.

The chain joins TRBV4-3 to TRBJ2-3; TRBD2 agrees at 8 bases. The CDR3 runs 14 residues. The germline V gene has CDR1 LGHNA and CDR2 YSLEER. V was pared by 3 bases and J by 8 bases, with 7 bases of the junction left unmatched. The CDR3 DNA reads TGCGCCAGCAGCCAGGGGCTAGCGGGTAGTACGCAGTATTTT. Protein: CASSQGLAGSTQYF.

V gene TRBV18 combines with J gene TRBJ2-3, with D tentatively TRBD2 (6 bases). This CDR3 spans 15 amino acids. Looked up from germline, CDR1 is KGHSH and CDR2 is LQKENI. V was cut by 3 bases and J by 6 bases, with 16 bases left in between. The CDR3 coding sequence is TGTGCCAGCTCACCCCCCGGGACTCAAGGGGATACGCAGTATTTT. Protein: CASSPPGTQGDTQYF. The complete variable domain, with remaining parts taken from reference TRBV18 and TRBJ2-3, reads NAGVMQNPRHLVRRRGQEARLRCSPMKGHSHVYWYRQLPEEGLKFMVYLQKENIIDESGMPKERFSAEFPKEGPSILRIQQVVRGDSAAYFCASSPPGTQGDTQYFGPGTRLTVL.